Listed below are T cell receptor beta chains from one sample, sequenced in a study of technical replicates of blood from several donors. Some clones are missing from TCRdb's copy, which holds only in-frame ones; the method was immunoSEQ multiplex PCR. The sample lists roughly 79,000 clones, over 75% occurring once. The sequencing sample was made of PBMCs. All receptors derive from a human donor in good health. Some clones in this sample may be carry-over from other donors' samples. The CDR3 runs from the conserved cysteine through the conserved F or W. The D gene is left open where the match is weak. The size field is filled for only some rows; it gives once, few, many or a size class.

D gene: TRBD1
clone size: -
J gene: TRBJ2-7
V gene: TRBV19
CDR3 DNA: TGTGCCAGTAGCTCCGGGACAGGGGGTTACGAGCAGTACTTC
CDR3 protein: CASSSGTGGYEQYF

D gene: -
clone size: -
J gene: TRBJ2-6
V gene: TRBV5-4
CDR3 DNA: TGTGCCAGCAGCTTGGGGCTCCAGATCTCTGGGGCCAACGTCCTGACTTTC
CDR3 protein: CASSLGLQISGANVLTF

D gene: -
clone size: -
J gene: TRBJ1-2
V gene: TRBV18
CDR3 DNA: TGTGCCAGCTCACCCCCTCGCAGGTCCTATGGCTACACCTTC
CDR3 protein: CASSPPRRSYGYTF

D gene: -
clone size: -
J gene: TRBJ1-2
V gene: TRBV7-8
CDR3 DNA: TGTGCCAGCAGCTTGGCGGGACCGTCGATGAGTGGCTACACCTTC
CDR3 protein: CASSLAGPSMSGYTF

D gene: TRBD1
clone size: -
J gene: TRBJ1-2
V gene: TRBV10-3
CDR3 DNA: TGTGCCATCAGACAGGGGTCAGCTAACTATGGCTACACCTTC
CDR3 protein: CAIRQGSANYGYTF

D gene: -
clone size: -
J gene: TRBJ1-2
V gene: TRBV7-8
CDR3 DNA: TGTGCCAGCAGCTTAGAGTCAGGGGCTCTCTATGGCTACACCTTC
CDR3 protein: CASSLESGALYGYTF

D gene: -
clone size: once
J gene: TRBJ2-7
V gene: TRBV7-9
CDR3 DNA: TGTGCCAGCAGCTTAGAGCCTACCTACGAGCAGTACTTC
CDR3 protein: CASSLEPTYEQYF

D gene: -
clone size: -
J gene: TRBJ2-6
V gene: TRBV4-1
CDR3 DNA: TGCGCCAGCAGCCAAGACGAGGGCTATGGGGCCAACGTCCTGACTTTC
CDR3 protein: CASSQDEGYGANVLTF

D gene: -
clone size: -
J gene: TRBJ2-7
V gene: TRBV2
CDR3 DNA: TGTGCCAGCAGCCCCCCGAACAGGGTCTCCTACGAGCAGTACTTC
CDR3 protein: CASSPPNRVSYEQYF

D gene: TRBD2
clone size: -
J gene: TRBJ2-7
V gene: TRBV19
CDR3 DNA: TGTGCCAGTAGTAAGAGGGCTAGCGGGGACGAGCAGTACTTC
CDR3 protein: CASSKRASGDEQYF

D gene: -
clone size: -
J gene: TRBJ2-1
V gene: TRBV11-3
CDR3 DNA: TGTGCCAGCAGCCCGAGGGGGATCGGCAACAATGAGCAGTTCTTC
CDR3 protein: CASSPRGIGNNEQFF

D gene: TRBD2
clone size: -
J gene: TRBJ2-1
V gene: TRBV27
CDR3 DNA: TGTGCCAGCAGTTTAGTTAGCGGGCAGTATTACAATGAGCAGTTCTTC
CDR3 protein: CASSLVSGQYYNEQFF

D gene: TRBD2
clone size: -
J gene: TRBJ2-5
V gene: TRBV6-1
CDR3 DNA: TGTGCCAGCACGGGGGGTGGAACGAAGACCCAGTACTTC
CDR3 protein: CASTGGGTKTQYF

D gene: -
clone size: few
J gene: TRBJ2-1
V gene: TRBV19
CDR3 DNA: TGTGCCAGTAGTATAAATGCGAACAATGAGCAGTTCTTC
CDR3 protein: CASSINANNEQFF

D gene: -
clone size: -
J gene: TRBJ2-1
V gene: TRBV13
CDR3 DNA: TGTGCCAGCAGCCGCCGGGACTCCTGGGGGAATGAGCAGTTCTTC
CDR3 protein: CASSRRDSWGNEQFF

D gene: -
clone size: -
J gene: TRBJ1-5
V gene: TRBV12-5
CDR3 DNA: TGTGCTAGTGGTTTTCAGGTCAATCAGCCCCAGCATTTT
CDR3 protein: CASGFQVNQPQHF

D gene: TRBD1
clone size: -
J gene: TRBJ1-2
V gene: TRBV27
CDR3 DNA: TGTGCCAGCAGTCCGCGGACAGGGTCGATCTATGGCTACACCTTC
CDR3 protein: CASSPRTGSIYGYTF

D gene: -
clone size: few
J gene: TRBJ2-2
V gene: TRBV10-3
CDR3 DNA: TGTGCCATCAGCTCCCCTAGCCCCCCCGGGGAGCTGTTTTTT
CDR3 protein: CAISSPSPPGELFF

D gene: -
clone size: once
J gene: TRBJ2-3
V gene: TRBV7-9
CDR3 DNA: TGTGCCAGCACCGTTGGAGGGAGCACAGATACGCAGTATTTT
CDR3 protein: CASTVGGSTDTQYF

D gene: TRBD2
clone size: once
J gene: TRBJ2-7
V gene: TRBV11-2
CDR3 DNA: TGTGCCAGCAGCTTAAAGACTAGCGGGAGTGGCGAGCAGTACTTC
CDR3 protein: CASSLKTSGSGEQYF

D gene: TRBD1
clone size: -
J gene: TRBJ1-1
V gene: TRBV19
CDR3 DNA: TGTGCCAGTAGCTTAGGGTTCGGCAGGGGGGATTTGATGGGAGCTTTCTTT
CDR3 protein: CASSLGFGRGDLMGAFF

D gene: TRBD1
clone size: -
J gene: TRBJ1-2
V gene: TRBV6-5
CDR3 DNA: TGTGCCAGCAGTTACTCAGGACAGGGGGCCTTTGGCTACACCTTC
CDR3 protein: CASSYSGQGAFGYTF

D gene: -
clone size: -
J gene: TRBJ1-2
V gene: TRBV10-3
CDR3 DNA: TGTGCCATCAGTCCCCTTGAGGGCTTCTATGGCTACACCTTC
CDR3 protein: CAISPLEGFYGYTF

D gene: TRBD2
clone size: -
J gene: TRBJ2-1
V gene: TRBV18
CDR3 DNA: TGTGCCAGCTCACAGGAGGCCCCGGGACTATCATACAATGAGCAGTTCTTC
CDR3 protein: CASSQEAPGLSYNEQFF

D gene: -
clone size: -
J gene: TRBJ1-4
V gene: TRBV21-1
CDR3 DNA: TGTGCCAGCAGTAAGTGGCCTTCTTGTGGGCGGGATGAAAAACTGTTTTTT
CDR3 protein: CASSKWPSCGRDEKLFF

D gene: -
clone size: -
J gene: TRBJ1-2
V gene: TRBV4-3
CDR3 DNA: TGCGCCAGCAGCCAAGACAGGGAAGCCTCCTATGGCTACACCTTC
CDR3 protein: CASSQDREASYGYTF

D gene: -
clone size: -
J gene: TRBJ2-5
V gene: TRBV30
CDR3 DNA: TGTGCCTGGAATATGGGGACATCGTACCAAGAGACCCAGTACTTC
CDR3 protein: CAWNMGTSYQETQYF

D gene: -
clone size: -
J gene: TRBJ1-5
V gene: TRBV6-5
CDR3 DNA: TGTGCCAGCAGTACCGGGGGGTATGGTCAGCCCCAGCATTTT
CDR3 protein: CASSTGGYGQPQHF

D gene: -
clone size: few
J gene: TRBJ1-5
V gene: TRBV19
CDR3 DNA: TGTGCCAGTAGTATCGGGGGGATGCGCAATCAGCCCCAGCATTTT
CDR3 protein: CASSIGGMRNQPQHF

D gene: -
clone size: -
J gene: TRBJ2-5
V gene: TRBV9
CDR3 DNA: TGTGCCAGCAGCGTAGGAGGTGCGGCCATCCAAGAGACCCAGTACTTC
CDR3 protein: CASSVGGAAIQETQYF

D gene: -
clone size: -
J gene: TRBJ1-4
V gene: TRBV4-1
CDR3 DNA: TGCGCCAGCAGCCAAGGCAGGGGCGGGAATGAAAAACTGTTTTTT
CDR3 protein: CASSQGRGGNEKLFF

D gene: -
clone size: -
J gene: TRBJ2-7
V gene: TRBV4-2
CDR3 DNA: TGTGCCAGCAGCCAAGAGGGGGGTGGAAGTGGGTCCTACGAGCAGTACTTC
CDR3 protein: CASSQEGGGSGSYEQYF

D gene: -
clone size: -
J gene: TRBJ1-1
V gene: TRBV19
CDR3 DNA: TGTGCCAGTAGTATAGAACGGGACACTGAAGCTTTCTTT
CDR3 protein: CASSIERDTEAFF

D gene: TRBD2
clone size: -
J gene: TRBJ2-7
V gene: TRBV30
CDR3 DNA: TGTGCCTGGAGTTCAGTAGCGGGAAACGAGCAGTACTTC
CDR3 protein: CAWSSVAGNEQYF

D gene: TRBD1
clone size: -
J gene: TRBJ1-5
V gene: TRBV19
CDR3 DNA: TGTGCCAGTAGCCCGACAGGGCCCGGCAATCAGCCCCAGCATTTT
CDR3 protein: CASSPTGPGNQPQHF

D gene: -
clone size: -
J gene: TRBJ2-7
V gene: TRBV29-1
CDR3 DNA: TGCAGCGTTTTGTTATCGGGTTCCTACGAGCAGTACTTC
CDR3 protein: CSVLLSGSYEQYF

D gene: -
clone size: -
J gene: TRBJ2-7
V gene: TRBV18
CDR3 DNA: TGTGCCAGCTCACCAGCTCGGGGTCTCCCCTACGAGCAGTACTTC
CDR3 protein: CASSPARGLPYEQYF

D gene: TRBD1
clone size: once
J gene: TRBJ1-2
V gene: TRBV7-9
CDR3 DNA: TGTGCCAGCAGCTCGGGGACAGGCAACTATGGCTACACCTTC
CDR3 protein: CASSSGTGNYGYTF

D gene: -
clone size: -
J gene: TRBJ2-1
V gene: TRBV30
CDR3 DNA: TGTGCCTGGAGTGAGCATAACAATGAGCAGTTCTTC
CDR3 protein: CAWSEHNNEQFF

D gene: -
clone size: -
J gene: TRBJ2-7
V gene: TRBV10-1
CDR3 DNA: TGCGCCAGCAGTGCCCAGGCTATCTACTCCTACGAGCAGTACTTC
CDR3 protein: CASSAQAIYSYEQYF

D gene: TRBD2
clone size: -
J gene: TRBJ2-2
V gene: TRBV9
CDR3 DNA: TGTGCCAGCACCGGACCCGGACTAGCGGGGGTGAACACCGGGGAGCTGTTTTTT
CDR3 protein: CASTGPGLAGVNTGELFF

D gene: -
clone size: -
J gene: TRBJ2-5
V gene: TRBV6-5
CDR3 DNA: TGTGCCAGCAAAATACAGGGGAGGCTACAAGAGACCCAGTACTTC
CDR3 protein: CASKIQGRLQETQYF

D gene: -
clone size: few
J gene: TRBJ1-6
V gene: TRBV6-5
CDR3 DNA: TGTGCCAGCACCACGGGGAGGAGGAGGTCACCCCTCCACTTT
CDR3 protein: CASTTGRRRSPLHF